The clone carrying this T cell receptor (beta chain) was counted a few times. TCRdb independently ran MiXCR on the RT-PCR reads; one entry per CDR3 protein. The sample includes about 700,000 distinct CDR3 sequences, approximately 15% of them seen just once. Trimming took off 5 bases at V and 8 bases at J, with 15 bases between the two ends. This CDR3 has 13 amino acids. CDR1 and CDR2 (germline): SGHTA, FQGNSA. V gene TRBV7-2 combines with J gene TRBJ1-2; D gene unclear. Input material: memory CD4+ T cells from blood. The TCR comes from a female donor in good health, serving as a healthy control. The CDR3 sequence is CASSPDWRWGYTF. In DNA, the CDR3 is TGTGCCAGCAGCCCGGACTGGAGGTGGGGCTACACCTTC.